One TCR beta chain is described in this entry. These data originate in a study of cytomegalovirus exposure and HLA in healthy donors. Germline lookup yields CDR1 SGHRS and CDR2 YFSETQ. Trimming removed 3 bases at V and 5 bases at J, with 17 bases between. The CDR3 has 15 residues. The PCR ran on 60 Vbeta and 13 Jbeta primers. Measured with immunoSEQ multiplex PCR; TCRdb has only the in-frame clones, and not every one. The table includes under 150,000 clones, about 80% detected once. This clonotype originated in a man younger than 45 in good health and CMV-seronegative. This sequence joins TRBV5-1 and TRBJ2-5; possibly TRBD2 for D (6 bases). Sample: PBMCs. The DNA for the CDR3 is TGCGCCAGCAGCTCAGTCGGGGGATCGGGGGAGACCCAGTACTTC. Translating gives CASSSVGGSGETQYF. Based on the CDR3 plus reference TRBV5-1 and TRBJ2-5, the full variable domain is KAGVTQTPRYLIKTRGQQVTLSCSPISGHRSVSWYQQTPGQGLQFLFEYFSETQRNKGNFPGRFSGRQFSNSRSEMNVSTLELGDSALYLCASSSVGGSGETQYFGPGTRLLVL.